This paragraph covers one TCR beta chain sequence. In germline, CDR1 is LNHDA, CDR2 SQIVND (reference sequence). The CDR3 is made up of 14 amino acids. V lost 2 bases and J lost 0, with 5 bases in between. The data were produced by immunoSEQ multiplex PCR, yet TCRdb's version contains in-frame clones alone and is incomplete. The data contain 150,000 or so clones, approximately 94% of them singletons. The sample belongs to a study of control samples from healthy donors and cancer patients. The chain employs TRBV19 and TRBJ1-5; D call uncertain. The receptor was isolated from a man between 18 and 35 years old in good health. The sequencing input was blood. The CDR3 loop is CASSISYSNQPQHF. The CDR3 DNA reads as TGTGCCAGTAGTATATCGTATAGCAATCAGCCCCAGCATTTT.